The 29 T cell receptor beta chains listed next were all sequenced from one sample in a study of low-dose radiotherapy and immunotherapy resistance in tumors. TCRs were put through 20 to 25 PCR cycles of amplification with Phusion. A constant-region primer and the V-primer adapter served as the primer pair. One entry per CDR3 protein results from TCRdb running MiXCR on the reads. Counted here are some 53,000 distinct CDR3 sequences, around 34% occurring once; the ten biggest clones make up around 8%. Time point indicated: after trial treatment. As for treatment: LDRT plus nivolumab, ipilimumab, low-dose cyclophosphamide and aspirin (RACIN trial). The source material was PBMCs, sampled after low-dose radiotherapy plus immunotherapy. These receptors originate from a male donor with rectosigmoid adenocarcinoma.

In its sample, this clonotype was seen many times. The chain recombines TRBV20-1 with TRBJ2-1; 7 nucleotides agree with TRBD2. The germline CDR1 and CDR2 sequences are DFQATT and SNEGSKA (reference sequence). The CDR3 has 14 amino acids. V lost 5 bases and J lost 5; bases outside the gene matches: 9. This chain's CDR3 is CSAGYSGRNNEQFF. The CDR3 DNA reads as TGCAGTGCTGGATATAGCGGGCGGAACAATGAGCAGTTCTTC.

V gene TRBV28 combines with J gene TRBJ2-2; either TRBD1 or TRBD2 may fit D (6 bases each). Looked up from germline, CDR1 is MDHEN and CDR2 is SYDVKM. V was trimmed by 6 bases and J by 6 bases, leaving 17 bases between them. The CDR3 length is 15 residues. CDR3 sequence (DNA): TGTGCCAGCAGCTCACGGGGGCCACCCTCCGGGGAGCTGTTTTTT. Its protein is CASSSRGPPSGELFF. The whole variable domain, filled in from reference TRBV28 and TRBJ2-2, reads DVKVTQSSRYLVKRTGEKVFLECVQDMDHENMFWYRQDPGLGLRLIYFSYDVKMKEKGDIPEGYSVSREKKERFSLILESASTNQTSMYLCASSSRGPPSGELFFGEGSRLTVL.

This clonotype was observed many times. V gene TRBV28 combines with J gene TRBJ2-2; D is ambiguous. This CDR3 is 16 amino acids long. V was pared by 5 bases and J by 0 bases, with 13 bases between. Germline lookup yields CDR1 MDHEN and CDR2 SYDVKM. CDR3 loop: CASSLPPLANTGELFF. The CDR3 DNA reads TGTGCCAGCAGTCTCCCCCCACTTGCGAACACCGGGGAGCTGTTTTTT.

This clonotype was seen repeatedly, ten times or more. This chain connects TRBV12-3 or TRBV12-4 to TRBJ2-5; D remains ambiguous. V shed 7 bases and J shed 5 bases, with 14 bases lying between them. The length of the CDR3 is 13 residues. CDR3 DNA: TGTGCCAGCACCCCCCCCTCTCTGGAGACCCAGTACTTC. The encoded protein is CASTPPSLETQYF.

This clonotype came up many times. The chain uses TRBV6-2 or TRBV6-3 and TRBJ1-5; 9 nucleotides line up with TRBD1. The CDR3 length is 16 residues. Looked up from germline, CDR1 is MNHEY and CDR2 is SVGEGT. After removal of 7 bases from V and 2 bases from J, the junction contained 9 bases not matched to a gene. CDR3 nucleotide sequence: TGTGCCAGCACCAAAAGGGGACAGGGCGGCAATCAGCCCCAGCATTTT. Translation gives CASTKRGQGGNQPQHF.

This clonotype was seen many times. The genes are TRBV19 and TRBJ2-7, with 9 bases fitting TRBD1. Germline CDR1 and CDR2: LNHDA and SQIVND (reference sequence). V was clipped by 6 bases and J by 3 bases; unmatched bases: 6. This CDR3 has 14 amino acids. CDR3 DNA sequence: TGTGCCAGTAGCACGAACAGGGGGCACTACGAGCAGTACTTC. This sequence encodes CASSTNRGHYEQYF.

The V gene is TRBV28, the J gene TRBJ2-1; 15 nucleotides agree with TRBD2. This CDR3 has 18 residues. Unmatched junction bases numbered 8, after V lost 6 bases and J lost 2 bases. CDR1 and CDR2 from the germline V gene are MDHEN and SYDVKM. Here the CDR3 reads CASSPGLAGGRAYNEQFF. In DNA, the CDR3 is TGTGCCAGCAGCCCGGGACTAGCGGGAGGAAGGGCCTACAATGAGCAGTTCTTC.

By sample fraction, this clonotype is medium-sized. CDR3 in amino acids: CASSWEVAMNTEAFF. As DNA, the CDR3 is TGTGCCAGCAGTTGGGAAGTCGCGATGAACACTGAAGCTTTCTTT. The chain carries TRBV28 and TRBJ1-1; D ambiguous. The V end lost 4 bases, the J end lost 0 bases, and 12 bases lay between the germline ends. The CDR3 extends over 15 amino acids. The germline gives CDR1 MDHEN, CDR2 SYDVKM.

V gene TRBV5-1 combines with J gene TRBJ2-7; 12 nucleotides match TRBD2. Looked up from germline, CDR1 is SGHRS and CDR2 is YFSETQ. J gave up 0 bases and V 3 bases, and 7 bases lay outside the gene matches. The CDR3 extends over 17 amino acids. CDR3 DNA sequence: TGCGCCAGCAGCTCGGGACTAGCGGGCCGAACCTCCTACGAGCAGTACTTC. This sequence encodes CASSSGLAGRTSYEQYF.

The table lists this clonotype with many counts. This chain connects TRBV6-2 or TRBV6-3 to TRBJ2-3; 10 nucleotides line up with TRBD2. Germline assignment: CDR1 MNHEY and CDR2 SVGEGT. V dropped 4 bases and J dropped 5; count of bases not matched to a gene: 27. CDR3 size: 22 residues. The chain's CDR3 is CASSSLFEAWLAGVLRLDTQYF. In nucleotides, the CDR3 is TGTGCCAGCAGTTCACTCTTCGAGGCGTGGCTAGCGGGAGTATTACGTTTAGATACGCAGTATTTT.

Many counts were recorded for this clonotype. J is TRBJ2-3 and V is TRBV2; TRBD1 matches 7 bases. The CDR3 has 15 amino acids. The V and J ends lost 5 bases and 2 bases, in that order; junction bases with no gene match: 7. Germline V gives CDR1 SNHLY, CDR2 FYNNEI. For the CDR3, the DNA is TGTGCCAGCAGTACACAGGGGCAAGACACAGATACGCAGTATTTT. Amino acids: CASSTQGQDTDTQYF. Full variable domain (rest looked up from reference TRBV2 and TRBJ2-3): EPEVTQTPSHQVTQMGQEVILRCVPISNHLYFYWYRQILGQKVEFLVSFYNNEISEKSEIFDDQFSVERPDGSNFTLKIRSTKLEDSAMYFCASSTQGQDTDTQYFGPGTRLTVL.

This sequence joins TRBV5-1 and TRBJ2-7; 7 bases agree with TRBD1. Germline-derived CDR1 and CDR2 are SGHRS and YFSETQ. This CDR3 spans 16 amino acids. Trimming removed 4 bases from V and 0 bases from J; junction bases left unmatched: 10. CDR3 sequence (DNA): TGCGCCAGCAGCCGGGAAACGACAGGGACCTCCTACGAGCAGTACTTC. It encodes CASSRETTGTSYEQYF. Full variable domain (missing parts from reference TRBV5-1 and TRBJ2-7): KAGVTQTPRYLIKTRGQQVTLSCSPISGHRSVSWYQQTPGQGLQFLFEYFSETQRNKGNFPGRFSGRQFSNSRSEMNVSTLELGDSALYLCASSRETTGTSYEQYFGPGTRLTVT.

This clonotype came up many times. This chain links TRBV27 with TRBJ1-2; D unresolved. Germline values: CDR1 MNHEY, CDR2 SMNVEV (reference sequence). CDR3 length: 13 amino acids. V was clipped by 0 bases and J by 8 bases, with 10 bases between them. CDR3 sequence reads: CASSLSMGYGYTF. CDR3 nucleotides: TGTGCCAGCAGTTTATCAATGGGTTACGGCTACACCTTC.

Of note for this clonotype: This likely traces to a read error, being one base from a far larger clone. J is TRBJ2-5 and V is TRBV10-3; D might be TRBD1 or TRBD2, each matching 5 bases. The CDR3 has 14 amino acids. Per germline, CDR1 ENHRY and CDR2 SYGVKD. V gave up 5 bases and J gave up 10 bases, with 20 bases separating them. The CDR3 spells CAISSQGRGRIQYF. CDR3 coding DNA: TGTGCCATCAGTTCCCAGGGACGGGGACGGATCCAGTACTTC.

This clonotype turned up a few times. The J gene is TRBJ2-1, the V gene TRBV9, with 10 nucleotides matching TRBD2. J lost 0 bases, V lost 4 bases, and 1 base had no gene match. The CDR3 contains 15 residues. CDR1 SGDLS and CDR2 YYNGEE come from the germline V gene. The DNA of the CDR3 is TGTGCCAGCAGCCCTAGCGGGAGCTCCTACAATGAGCAGTTCTTC. It translates to CASSPSGSSYNEQFF. The whole variable domain, filled in from reference TRBV9 and TRBJ2-1, reads DSGVTQTPKHLITATGQRVTLRCSPRSGDLSVYWYQQSLDQGLQFLIQYYNGEERAKGNILERFSAQQFPDLHSELNLSSLELGDSALYFCASSPSGSSYNEQFFGPGTRLTVL.

This clonotype was recorded at least ten times. The CDR3 DNA is TGTGCCAGCAGGGAGGGAATCAGCAATCAGCCCCAGCATTTT. Its protein is CASREGISNQPQHF. The chain employs TRBV6-1 and TRBJ1-5, with D hard to call. Trimming left V 6 bases short and J 1 base short, with 10 bases between. Germline CDR1 and CDR2: MNHNS and SASEGT. CDR3 length: 14 residues.

This clonotype was seen repeatedly, ten times or more. V usage is TRBV6-5 and J usage is TRBJ1-5; TRBD1 agrees at 7 bases. Germline CDR1 reads MNHEY; CDR2 reads SVGAGI. Losses at the gene ends were 6 bases for V and 3 bases for J; bases not matched to a gene: 8. The CDR3 extends over 15 amino acids. CDR3 DNA: TGTGCCAGCAGGAGGGGGACAGCCCTCAATCAGCCCCAGCATTTT. Encoded protein: CASRRGTALNQPQHF.

This clonotype was picked up many times. CDR3 sequence: CSARVSGGGHQETQYF. The CDR3 DNA is TGCAGTGCTAGAGTATCAGGAGGGGGGCACCAAGAGACCCAGTACTTC. The chain couples TRBV20-1 to TRBJ2-5; D possibly matches TRBD1 or TRBD2 (6 bases each). Germline V gene data show CDR1 as DFQATT and CDR2 as SNEGSKA (reference sequence). Trimming took off 1 base at V and 0 bases at J, with 15 bases between the two ends. The CDR3 runs 16 residues.

This clonotype has a count of ten or more. The chain combines TRBV15 with TRBJ2-4, with 9 bases matching TRBD2. The CDR3 totals 15 residues. The junction had 6 bases not matched to a gene; V was cut back by 8 bases and J by 1 base. From germline, CDR1 is LNHNV and CDR2 YYDKDF (reference sequence). The CDR3 sequence: CATASGVMAKNIQYF. CDR3 DNA sequence: TGTGCCACCGCTAGCGGGGTCATGGCCAAAAACATTCAGTACTTC.

V usage is TRBV7-2 and J usage is TRBJ2-7, with D perhaps matching TRBD2 (6 bases). The CDR3 totals 16 residues. Trimming left V 1 base short and J 5 bases short, with 18 bases between. Germline-derived CDR1 and CDR2 are SGHTA and FQGNSA. The CDR3 nucleotides are TGTGCCAGCAGCTTAGTGGGGGGTAGGTATCCCCACGAGCAGTACTTC. It codes for CASSLVGGRYPHEQYF.

The chain carries TRBV5-1 and TRBJ2-3, with a tentative D call TRBD2 (6 bases). This CDR3 is 16 amino acids long. Germline V gene data show CDR1 as SGHRS and CDR2 as YFSETQ. Trimming shortened V by 4 bases and J by 1 base, and 16 bases separated the two germline ends. CDR3 sequence (DNA): TGCGCCAGCAGCGAAGGGGCTAGCGCCCGCACAGATACGCAGTATTTT. This gives the protein CASSEGASARTDTQYF.

As DNA, the CDR3 is TGCGCCAGCAGCCCCGGTCGAGGGGACCCTAGAAACACCATATATTTT. Amino acids: CASSPGRGDPRNTIYF. J is TRBJ1-3 and V is TRBV4-1, with a tentative D call TRBD1 (5 bases). This CDR3 comprises 16 residues. V lost 4 bases to trimming and J lost 5 bases, with 18 bases between them. The germline CDR1 and CDR2 sequences are MGHRA and YSYEKL.

The sample holds many counts of this clonotype. V usage is TRBV6-2 or TRBV6-3 and J usage is TRBJ2-2; a possible D gene is TRBD2 (5 bases). V lost 5 bases, J lost 3 bases, and 10 bases lay in between. The CDR3 has 14 amino acids. CDR1 is MNHEY and CDR2 is SVGEGT in the germline V gene. The CDR3 nucleotides read TGTGCCAGCAGTGGACCAGCGGACACCGGGGAGCTGTTTTTT. Translating it yields CASSGPADTGELFF.

This clonotype is medium-sized. This chain joins TRBV5-5 and TRBJ2-3; D is perhaps TRBD1 or TRBD2 (5 bases each). The CDR3 is made up of 15 amino acids. The germline V and J ends were trimmed by 3 bases and 5 bases, with 16 bases remaining between them. Germline loops: CDR1 SGHKS, CDR2 YYEKEE (reference sequence). CDR3 in DNA: TGTGCCAGCAGCTCCGAGCCCCAGGGAGTAGATACGCAGTATTTT. It specifies CASSSEPQGVDTQYF.

This clonotype occurred many times. The rearrangement links TRBV6-5 to TRBJ2-7; 9 positions agree with TRBD1. Trimming at V came to 6 bases and at J to 5 bases, leaving 11 bases not matched to a gene. This CDR3 comprises 15 residues. CDR1 is MNHEY, CDR2 SVGAGI, per germline. This CDR3 reads CASRRPGQGTNEQYF. CDR3 sequence (DNA): TGTGCCAGCAGACGACCGGGACAGGGTACTAACGAGCAGTACTTC.

By its share, this clonotype is medium-sized. V is TRBV2 and J is TRBJ2-3; D may be TRBD1 (5 bases). The CDR3 totals 13 residues. CDR1 is SNHLY, CDR2 FYNNEI, per germline. V lost 11 bases, J lost 2 bases, and 14 bases lay in between. In DNA, the CDR3 is TGTGCCCACCGAAGGGGTACCACAGATACGCAGTATTTT. Translating it yields CAHRRGTTDTQYF.

In this sample, this clonotype turned up many times. This chain uses TRBV5-6 with TRBJ2-2; D is uncertain. The CDR3 is 13 amino acids. Trimming took off 0 bases at V and 5 bases at J, with 5 bases between the two ends. The germline V gene has CDR1 SGHDT and CDR2 YYEEEE. Here the CDR3 reads CASSLVLTGELFF. CDR3 DNA: TGTGCCAGCAGCTTGGTTTTGACCGGGGAGCTGTTTTTT. The full variable domain, rest sourced from reference TRBV5-6 and TRBJ2-2, is DAGVTQSPTHLIKTRGQQVTLRCSPKSGHDTVSWYQQALGQGPQFIFQYYEEEERQRGNFPDRFSGHQFPNYSSELNVNALLLGDSALYLCASSLVLTGELFFGEGSRLTVL.

At least ten counts were recorded for this clonotype. The chain links TRBV27 to TRBJ1-1; D is uncertain. The CDR3 contains 15 residues. Per germline, CDR1 MNHEY and CDR2 SMNVEV (reference sequence). The V and J ends lost 2 bases and 0 bases respectively, with 10 bases between them. The CDR3 is CASSLGRNLNTEAFF. CDR3 in DNA: TGTGCCAGCAGTTTAGGCCGGAACCTGAACACTGAAGCTTTCTTT.

The table lists this clonotype with many counts. This chain joins TRBV7-2 and TRBJ2-5; the D gene is possibly TRBD2 (6 bases). This CDR3 contains 14 residues. Germline V gives CDR1 SGHTA, CDR2 FQGNSA. Trimming removed 5 bases at V and 5 bases at J, with 15 bases between. The CDR3 region is CASSLGLSRETQYF. The CDR3 bases are TGTGCCAGCAGCCTGGGACTGTCAAGGGAGACCCAGTACTTC.